This T cell receptor (beta chain) was recorded in a study of T cell repertoires in cytomegalovirus infection. Whole-study context: CMV epitopes, recently identified HLA-C-restricted and well-studied HLA-B-restricted, were used. Public TCR beta signatures provided an indication of both CMV infection and a matching HLA type.

Findings and caveats of the study: Summed public TCR beta family frequency identified CMV carriers bearing the relevant HLA.

The sample holds many counts of this clonotype. The target antigen is unknown. TCRdb re-called the reads with MiXCR, one entry per CDR3 protein. The sample contains about 900,000 distinct CDR3 sequences, under 40% of which appear only once. The receptor's source is a human donor in good health (CMV status not recorded). Some clones in this sample may be carry-over from other donors' samples. The sequences come from cultured CD8+ T cells from PBMCs, collected from culture after CMV antigen stimulation.

CDR3 residues: CASRDLTGRDLYGYTF. In DNA form, the CDR3 reads TGTGCCAGCAGGGATTTGACAGGGCGGGATCTCTATGGCTACACCTTC. The V call is TRBV7-2, the J call TRBJ1-2; the match to TRBD1 covers 7 bases. Trimming removed 6 bases from V and 4 bases from J; junction bases left unmatched: 14. In germline, CDR1 is SGHTA, CDR2 FQGNSA. The CDR3 sequence is 16 residues long.